Listed below are T cell receptor beta chains from one sample, sequenced in a study of blood T cell repertoires in COVID-19. TCRdb keeps only in-frame clones here, not all; method: immunoSEQ multiplex PCR. The data show 90,000 to 100,000 clones, about 89% seen once. The sample was peripheral blood. These receptors were collected from a man in his fifties or sixties with acute or convalescent COVID-19. CDR3s include the opening cysteine and the closing phenylalanine or tryptophan. The order of the fields is J gene, V gene, D gene, clone size, CDR3 DNA, CDR3 protein. A D gene is named only where the DNA matches it firmly. Size tells how often a clone was seen (once, few, many) or the class of an expanded clone, and some rows leave it out.

J: TRBJ2-7; V: TRBV25-1; D: NA; size: NA; DNA: TGTGCCAGCAGTGAATACGGCGGGGAGCAGTACTTC; CDR3: CASSEYGGEQYF
J: TRBJ1-2; V: TRBV5-1; D: TRBD1; size: NA; DNA: TGCGCCAGCAGCTTGCTGGCAGGGGGGCCCTATGGCTACACCTTC; CDR3: CASSLLAGGPYGYTF
J: TRBJ2-3; V: TRBV4-2; D: NA; size: once; DNA: TGTGCCAGCAGCCAAGTCGTATGGAGGCGGTTGGGGACAGATACGCAGTATTTT; CDR3: CASSQVVWRRLGTDTQYF
J: TRBJ2-5; V: TRBV5-1; D: TRBD2; size: NA; DNA: TGCGCCAGCAGCTTGGCTAGCGGGAGCCAAGAGACCCAGTACTTC; CDR3: CASSLASGSQETQYF
J: TRBJ1-4; V: TRBV18; D: TRBD1; size: NA; DNA: TGTGCCAGCTCAGCTAACAGGGGGAATGAAAAACTGTTTTTT; CDR3: CASSANRGNEKLFF
J: TRBJ2-7; V: TRBV20-1; D: NA; size: NA; DNA: TGCAGTGCACCGGACAGCTACGAGCAGTACTTC; CDR3: CSAPDSYEQYF
J: TRBJ2-3; V: TRBV3-1/TRBV3-2; D: TRBD2; size: NA; DNA: TGTGCCAGCAGCCATCTAGCGGGCACGCAGTATTTT; CDR3: CASSHLAGTQYF
J: TRBJ1-5; V: TRBV6-5; D: NA; size: NA; DNA: TGTGCCAGCAGTTTTGACAGGTATAGCAATCAGCCCCAGCATTTT; CDR3: CASSFDRYSNQPQHF
J: TRBJ2-7; V: TRBV18; D: NA; size: once; DNA: TGTGCCAGCTCACCATCTCCTAATACCTACGAGCAGTACTTC; CDR3: CASSPSPNTYEQYF
J: TRBJ2-7; V: TRBV27; D: TRBD2; size: NA; DNA: TGTGCCAGCAGAAAAGCGGGAGTAGTGTACGAGCAGTACTTC; CDR3: CASRKAGVVYEQYF
J: TRBJ2-2; V: TRBV27; D: TRBD2; size: few; DNA: TGTGCCAGCAGTTTAAGGGCGGGAGGCGGGACCGGGGAGCTGTTTTTT; CDR3: CASSLRAGGGTGELFF
J: TRBJ2-7; V: TRBV6-6; D: TRBD1; size: NA; DNA: TGTGCCAGCAGACCGGGACAGTCCTCCGAGCAGTACTTC; CDR3: CASRPGQSSEQYF
J: TRBJ2-7; V: TRBV5-1; D: TRBD2; size: NA; DNA: TGCGCCAGCAGCTTGGGGGGGACTAGCGGCTACGAGCAGTACTTC; CDR3: CASSLGGTSGYEQYF
J: TRBJ2-7; V: TRBV9; D: TRBD2; size: NA; DNA: TGTGCCAGCAGCGTACAAGCGGGAAGCGCCTACGAGCAGTACTTC; CDR3: CASSVQAGSAYEQYF
J: TRBJ1-1; V: TRBV6-4; D: TRBD1; size: NA; DNA: TGTGCCAGCAGTAACGACAGGGGCACTGAAGCTTTCTTT; CDR3: CASSNDRGTEAFF
J: TRBJ2-7; V: TRBV6-5; D: NA; size: NA; DNA: TGTGCCAGCAGTTCCCCCCGACAGACCTACGAGCAGTACTTC; CDR3: CASSSPRQTYEQYF
J: TRBJ1-6; V: TRBV18; D: TRBD1; size: NA; DNA: TGTGCCAGCTCAGCTTCCGGGAGCCAGGGGGCCCTCCACTTT; CDR3: CASSASGSQGALHF
J: TRBJ1-3; V: TRBV5-4; D: TRBD1; size: once; DNA: TGTGCCAGCAGCTTTAGGACAGGGTCCATCGCAGACACCATATATTTT; CDR3: CASSFRTGSIADTIYF
J: TRBJ1-1; V: TRBV4-2; D: NA; size: NA; DNA: TGTGCCAGCAGCCAAGAGTTAAGGGACTTTGAAGCTTTCTTT; CDR3: CASSQELRDFEAFF
J: TRBJ2-3; V: TRBV7-7; D: NA; size: NA; DNA: TGTGCTAGCAGCTTAGAACCCGTCGGGGGAAACACAGATACGCAGTATTTT; CDR3: CASSLEPVGGNTDTQYF
J: TRBJ2-2; V: TRBV30; D: TRBD2; size: NA; DNA: TGTGCCTGGCCCGGGACTAAGAACACCGGGGAGCTGTTTTTT; CDR3: CAWPGTKNTGELFF
J: TRBJ1-1; V: TRBV19; D: NA; size: NA; DNA: TGTGCCAGTAGTAGGTACGGGAACACTGAAGCTTTCTTT; CDR3: CASSRYGNTEAFF
J: TRBJ1-2; V: TRBV11-2; D: TRBD1; size: NA; DNA: TGTGCCAGCAGCCGGGACAGGTCAAGCTATGGCTACACCTTC; CDR3: CASSRDRSSYGYTF
J: TRBJ1-1; V: TRBV27; D: NA; size: NA; DNA: TGTGCCAGCATTTCTACAGGAGAAGCTTTCTTT; CDR3: CASISTGEAFF
J: TRBJ1-1; V: TRBV18; D: NA; size: NA; DNA: TGTGCCAGCTCACCACTGCGTTTCATGAACACTGAAGCTTTCTTT; CDR3: CASSPLRFMNTEAFF
J: TRBJ2-4; V: TRBV3-1/TRBV3-2; D: NA; size: NA; DNA: TGTGCCAGCAGCTCCAGAGGAGGACAGATGGACATTCAGTACTTC; CDR3: CASSSRGGQMDIQYF
J: TRBJ2-5; V: TRBV11-3; D: TRBD1; size: NA; DNA: TGTGCCAGCAGCTTAGCGGGGACAGGGGGCGAGACCCAGTACTTC; CDR3: CASSLAGTGGETQYF
J: TRBJ1-1; V: TRBV5-3; D: NA; size: once; DNA: TGTGCCAGAAGACAGGGACGGCCGAACACTGAAGCTTTCTTT; CDR3: CARRQGRPNTEAFF
J: TRBJ2-1; V: TRBV29-1; D: NA; size: NA; DNA: TGCAGCGTTGTACTAAGCTCCTACAATGAGCAGTTCTTC; CDR3: CSVVLSSYNEQFF
J: TRBJ2-2; V: TRBV4-1; D: TRBD1; size: NA; DNA: TGCGCCAGCAGCCAAGGATTCGGGACAGGGGGAAAGACCGGGGAGCTGTTTTTT; CDR3: CASSQGFGTGGKTGELFF
J: TRBJ2-3; V: TRBV7-3; D: NA; size: NA; DNA: TGTGCCAGCAGCTTAATCAGTGGCGATACGCAGTATTTT; CDR3: CASSLISGDTQYF
J: TRBJ2-7; V: TRBV29-1; D: TRBD2; size: NA; DNA: TGCAGCGCCTCGGGGGGGACCCCCCTCTACGAGCAGTACTTC; CDR3: CSASGGTPLYEQYF
J: TRBJ1-2; V: TRBV19; D: NA; size: NA; DNA: TGTGCCAGTAGTACTTCCGGTACACAGCATGGCTACACCTTC; CDR3: CASSTSGTQHGYTF
J: TRBJ2-6; V: TRBV2; D: TRBD1; size: NA; DNA: TGTGCCAGCAGTGGTGAGACAGGGGCTGGGGCCAACGTCCTGACTTTC; CDR3: CASSGETGAGANVLTF
J: TRBJ2-1; V: TRBV6-5; D: NA; size: NA; DNA: TGTGCCAGCAGTTACTCGAGTCTAGCGACCCACAATGAGCAGTTCTTC; CDR3: CASSYSSLATHNEQFF
J: TRBJ2-2; V: TRBV6-1; D: NA; size: NA; DNA: TGTGCCAGCAGTGTCCAGCCCGGGACAATGAACACCGGGGAGCTGTTTTTT; CDR3: CASSVQPGTMNTGELFF
J: TRBJ1-2; V: TRBV7-6; D: TRBD1; size: NA; DNA: TGTGCCAGCAGCTTTTCGACAGGGAAAGGCTACACCTTC; CDR3: CASSFSTGKGYTF
J: TRBJ1-2; V: TRBV11-2; D: NA; size: NA; DNA: TGTGCCAGCAGCTTAGAATGGGCTGGTGGCTACACCTTC; CDR3: CASSLEWAGGYTF
J: TRBJ2-3; V: TRBV5-6; D: TRBD2; size: NA; DNA: TGTGCCAGCAGCTACGGACTAGCGGGAACAGATACGCAGTATTTT; CDR3: CASSYGLAGTDTQYF
J: TRBJ2-7; V: TRBV6-2/TRBV6-3; D: TRBD2; size: NA; DNA: TGTGCCAGCAGCCCAAGCGGGAGCCCCTATTACGAGCAGTACTTC; CDR3: CASSPSGSPYYEQYF
J: TRBJ2-3; V: TRBV4-2; D: TRBD2; size: once; DNA: TGTGCCAGCAGCCAAGAGCTAGCGGGAGCCGCAGATACGCAGTATTTT; CDR3: CASSQELAGAADTQYF
J: TRBJ1-1; V: TRBV3-1/TRBV3-2; D: TRBD1; size: NA; DNA: TGTGCCAGCAGGCCAGGGGGGCAAACGACTGAAGCTTTCTTT; CDR3: CASRPGGQTTEAFF
J: TRBJ2-3; V: TRBV5-1; D: TRBD2; size: NA; DNA: TGCGCCAGCAGCTATACGGGAGGGCCGGGAGATACGCAGTATTTT; CDR3: CASSYTGGPGDTQYF
J: TRBJ1-2; V: TRBV5-4; D: TRBD1; size: NA; DNA: TGTGCCAGCAGCCCCGGGACAGGGGGACGGTATGGCTACACCTTC; CDR3: CASSPGTGGRYGYTF
J: TRBJ2-3; V: TRBV2; D: NA; size: NA; DNA: TGTGCCAGTGCAGGACTAACGGGCGGGTTAGAGCAGTATTTT; CDR3: CASAGLTGGLEQYF
J: TRBJ1-1; V: TRBV4-1; D: TRBD1; size: NA; DNA: TGCGCCAGCAGCCAAGTGTCCGGGACAGGGATCACTGAAGCTTTCTTT; CDR3: CASSQVSGTGITEAFF
J: TRBJ1-2; V: TRBV6-5; D: NA; size: NA; DNA: TGTGCCACACTCCAGGGGAGTATTAGTTATGGCTACACCTTC; CDR3: CATLQGSISYGYTF
J: TRBJ2-1; V: TRBV2; D: NA; size: NA; DNA: TGTGCCAGCAGTGTACTAGTCAATGAGCAGTTCTTC; CDR3: CASSVLVNEQFF
J: TRBJ2-7; V: TRBV27; D: NA; size: NA; DNA: TGTGCCAGCAGCCTCGGGACACCTGTATCCTACGAGCAGTACTTC; CDR3: CASSLGTPVSYEQYF
J: TRBJ2-3; V: TRBV3-1/TRBV3-2; D: NA; size: NA; DNA: TGTGCCAGCAGCCTCAAAGGCACGGGTACGCAGTATTTT; CDR3: CASSLKGTGTQYF
J: TRBJ2-7; V: TRBV3-1/TRBV3-2; D: TRBD1; size: NA; DNA: TGTGCCAGCAGCTCCCACCGGGACAGCGAGCAGTACTTC; CDR3: CASSSHRDSEQYF
J: TRBJ1-1; V: TRBV11-2; D: NA; size: NA; DNA: TGTGCCAGCAGCTTTCCAGGGGTGGGGAACACTGAAGCTTTCTTT; CDR3: CASSFPGVGNTEAFF
J: TRBJ1-1; V: TRBV3-1/TRBV3-2; D: NA; size: NA; DNA: TGTGCCAGCAGCCAACTTTCCGGGTCATATGAAGCTTTCTTT; CDR3: CASSQLSGSYEAFF
J: TRBJ2-5; V: TRBV6-1; D: TRBD1; size: NA; DNA: TGTGCCAGCAGTGATGGACAGGGGGGAGAGACCCAGTACTTC; CDR3: CASSDGQGGETQYF